This TCR beta chain is from a study of neoadjuvant anti-PD-1 for oral cavity cancer. Turning to the study itself: Around day 43, patients without progression received a fourth nivolumab dose before surgery.

The germline gives CDR1 KGHSH, CDR2 LQKENI. The CDR3 covers 15 residues. The V end lost 3 bases, the J end lost 0 bases, and 12 bases lay between the germline ends. This clone was observed a few times. Two replicates per tumor sample, mostly from roughly 4.8 ug of genomic DNA. Some clones are missing from TCRdb's copy, which holds only in-frame ones; the method was immunoSEQ multiplex PCR. The data contain thousands of clones, under 55% of them singletons. The TCR sequence derives from a person aged 40-85 years with oral cavity squamous cell carcinoma. This sequence joins TRBV18 and TRBJ2-7; D not resolved. The source material was tumor tissue, sampled before nivolumab (anti-PD-1) treatment. The CDR3 DNA follows: TGTGCCAGCTCACCCTTGGGTCGAAGCTCCTACGAGCAGTACTTC. Amino acid sequence: CASSPLGRSSYEQYF. The whole variable domain, remainder taken from reference TRBV18 and TRBJ2-7, is NAGVMQNPRHLVRRRGQEARLRCSPMKGHSHVYWYRQLPEEGLKFMVYLQKENIIDESGMPKERFSAEFPKEGPSILRIQQVVRGDSAAYFCASSPLGRSSYEQYFGPGTRLTVT.